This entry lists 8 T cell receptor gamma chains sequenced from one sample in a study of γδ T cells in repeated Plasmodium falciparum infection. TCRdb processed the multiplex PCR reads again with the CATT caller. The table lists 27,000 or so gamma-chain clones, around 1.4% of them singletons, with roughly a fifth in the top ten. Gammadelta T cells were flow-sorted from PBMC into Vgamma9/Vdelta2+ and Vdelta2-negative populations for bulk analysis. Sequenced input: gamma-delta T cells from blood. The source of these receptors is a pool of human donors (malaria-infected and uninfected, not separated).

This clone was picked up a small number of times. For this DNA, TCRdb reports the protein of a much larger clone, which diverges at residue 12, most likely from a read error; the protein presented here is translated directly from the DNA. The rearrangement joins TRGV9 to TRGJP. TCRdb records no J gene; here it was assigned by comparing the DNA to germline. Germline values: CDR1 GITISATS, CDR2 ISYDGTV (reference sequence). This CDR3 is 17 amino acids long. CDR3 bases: TGTGCCTTGTGGGAGGATGGTTTGGAGTTGGGCGAAAAAATCAAGGTATTT. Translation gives CALWEDGLELGEKIKVF.

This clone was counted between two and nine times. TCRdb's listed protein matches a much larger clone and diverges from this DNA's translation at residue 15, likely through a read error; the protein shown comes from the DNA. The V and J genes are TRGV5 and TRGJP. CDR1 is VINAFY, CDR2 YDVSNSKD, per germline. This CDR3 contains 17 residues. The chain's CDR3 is CATWDRPQELGKKIRVF. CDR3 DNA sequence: TGTGCCACCTGGGACAGGCCCCAAGAGTTGGGCAAAAAAATCAGGGTATTT.

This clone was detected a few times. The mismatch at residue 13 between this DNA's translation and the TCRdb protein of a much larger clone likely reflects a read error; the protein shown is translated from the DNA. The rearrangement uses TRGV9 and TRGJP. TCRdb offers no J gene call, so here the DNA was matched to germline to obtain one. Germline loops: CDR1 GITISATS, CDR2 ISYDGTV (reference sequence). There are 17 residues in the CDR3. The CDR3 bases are TGTGCCTTGTGGGAGCCCCCGTGTTGCTTGGGCAAAAGAATCAAGGTATTT. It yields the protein CALWEPPCCLGKRIKVF.

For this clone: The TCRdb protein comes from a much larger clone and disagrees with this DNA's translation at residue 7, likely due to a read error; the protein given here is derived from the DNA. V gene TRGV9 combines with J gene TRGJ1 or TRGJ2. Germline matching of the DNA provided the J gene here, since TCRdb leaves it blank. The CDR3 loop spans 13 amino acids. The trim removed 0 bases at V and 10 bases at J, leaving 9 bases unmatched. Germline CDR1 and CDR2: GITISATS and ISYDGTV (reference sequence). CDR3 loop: CALWEVEGRKKLF. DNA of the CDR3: TGTGCCTTGTGGGAGGTGGAAGGGCGAAAGAAACTCTTT.

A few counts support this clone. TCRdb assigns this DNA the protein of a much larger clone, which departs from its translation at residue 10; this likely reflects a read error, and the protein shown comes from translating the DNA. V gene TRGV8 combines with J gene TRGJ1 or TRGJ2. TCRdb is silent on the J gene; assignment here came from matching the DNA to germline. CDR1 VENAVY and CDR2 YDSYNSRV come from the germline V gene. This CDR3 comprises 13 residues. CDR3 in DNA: TGTGCCACCTGGGATAGAGTGGATTATGAGAAACTCTTT. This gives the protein CATWDRVDYEKLF.

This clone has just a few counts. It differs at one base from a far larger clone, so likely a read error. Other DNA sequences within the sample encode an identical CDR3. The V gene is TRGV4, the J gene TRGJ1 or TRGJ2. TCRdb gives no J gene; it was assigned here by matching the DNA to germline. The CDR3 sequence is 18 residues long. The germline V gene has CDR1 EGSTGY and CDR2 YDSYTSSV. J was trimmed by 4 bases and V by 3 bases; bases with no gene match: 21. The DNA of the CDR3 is TGTGCCACCTGGGATTCCTGCTCAACGCGCGGAGACTATTATAAGAAACTCTTT. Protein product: CATWDSCSTRGDYYKKLF.

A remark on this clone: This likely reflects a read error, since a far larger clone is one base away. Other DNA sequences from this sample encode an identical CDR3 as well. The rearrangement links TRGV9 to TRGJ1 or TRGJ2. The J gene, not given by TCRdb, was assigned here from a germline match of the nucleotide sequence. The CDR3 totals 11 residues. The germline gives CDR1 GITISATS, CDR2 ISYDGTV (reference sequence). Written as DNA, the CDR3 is TGCGCCTTGTGGGATGCGTCTAAGAAACTCTTT. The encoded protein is CALWDASKKLF.

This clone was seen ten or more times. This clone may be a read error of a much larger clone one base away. CDR3 residues: CATWDPPRTYKKLF. CDR3 DNA: TGTGCCACCTGGGACCCTCCTCGAACTTATAAGAAACTCTTT. The V call is TRGV4, the J call TRGJ1 or TRGJ2. The V segment lost 4 bases and the J segment 6 bases; nucleotides outside the gene matches: 12. Germline CDR1 EGSTGY, CDR2 YDSYTSSV. CDR3 size: 14 residues.